The rows below give T cell receptor beta chains drawn from one sample of a study of T cell repertoires in cytomegalovirus infection. Using its own MiXCR run on the reads, TCRdb lists one record per CDR3 protein. Found here are about 190,000 distinct CDR3 sequences, approximately 28% of them singletons; the top ten hold 30% to 35%. The sample was PBMCs. All receptors derive from a human donor in good health (CMV status not recorded). Some clones in this sample may be carry-over from other donors' samples. Both conserved end residues are part of each CDR3. D genes are given only for firm matches. Size is omitted from some rows. Given values are once, few, many or a class for expanded clones.

NA	TRBV12-3/TRBV12-4	NA	13	TRBJ2-7	TGTGCCAGCAGGCGGGACACTGGCTACGAGCAGTACTTC	CASRRDTGYEQYF
NA	TRBV7-2	NA	16	TRBJ2-2	TGTGCCAGCAGTTTATCGGGAGCAGGGTCCACCGGGGAGCTGTTTTTT	CASSLSGAGSTGELFF
NA	TRBV29-1	NA	16	TRBJ2-5	TGCAGCGTTGAAAGTTGGGTAGGGGGGAACCAAGAGACCCAGTACTTC	CSVESWVGGNQETQYF
NA	TRBV29-1	NA	10	TRBJ1-1	TGCAGCGTTGTAGGCACTGAAGCTTTCTTT	CSVVGTEAFF
NA	TRBV19	NA	12	TRBJ1-2	TGTGCCAGTAGTATACGGGGAAATGGCTACACCTTC	CASSIRGNGYTF
few	TRBV7-9	TRBD1	16	TRBJ1-2	TGTGCCAGCAGCTTCGAGGGGACAGGAGCCTTTTATGGCTACACCTTC	CASSFEGTGAFYGYTF
NA	TRBV7-3	NA	15	TRBJ2-5	TGTGCCAGCAGCCCGGGCAGCTACCAAGGGGAGACCCAGTACTTC	CASSPGSYQGETQYF
NA	TRBV6-5	NA	15	TRBJ1-6	TGTGCCAGCAGTCCACTGGGGGCTTGGGATTCACCCCTCCACTTT	CASSPLGAWDSPLHF
NA	TRBV2	NA	14	TRBJ2-7	TGTGCCAGCAGACAGGACATAAGCTCCTACGAGCAGTACTTC	CASRQDISSYEQYF
NA	TRBV5-1	TRBD1	13	TRBJ2-1	TGCGCCAGCAGTATGACAGGGACCCATGAGCAGTTCTTC	CASSMTGTHEQFF
few	TRBV29-1	NA	13	TRBJ1-1	TGCAGCGTTGAACAGGGCTCATACACTGAAGCTTTCTTT	CSVEQGSYTEAFF
once	TRBV19	NA	11	TRBJ1-1	TGTGCCAGTTTTAAGGACACTGAAGCTTTCTTT	CASFKDTEAFF
few	TRBV5-4	NA	16	TRBJ2-1	TGTGCCAGCAGCCCACCGGGACCGGTCTCCTACAATGAGCAGTTCTTC	CASSPPGPVSYNEQFF
many	TRBV28	TRBD1	16	TRBJ2-2	TGTGCCAGCACCAAGGGGACAGGCGCGAACACCGGGGAGCTGTTTTTT	CASTKGTGANTGELFF
NA	TRBV12-3/TRBV12-4	NA	15	TRBJ1-1	TGTGCCAGCAGTTTACAAAGTCGGGGGGACACTGAAGCTTTCTTT	CASSLQSRGDTEAFF
NA	TRBV6-6	NA	15	TRBJ1-5	TGTGCCAGCAGTTACTCGAGGGAGGGGGTACAGCCCCAGCATTTT	CASSYSREGVQPQHF
few	TRBV6-1	TRBD1	15	TRBJ2-3	TGTGCCAGCGGGGACAGGACAGGGGCAACAGATACGCAGTATTTT	CASGDRTGATDTQYF
NA	TRBV7-2	NA	14	TRBJ2-6	TGTGCCAGCAGCCGATACACCGGGGCCAACGTCCTGACTTTC	CASSRYTGANVLTF
NA	TRBV12-3/TRBV12-4	NA	15	TRBJ2-2	TGTGCCAGCAGCCAGGACCTGGGTAGGAGGGGGGAGCTGTTTTTT	CASSQDLGRRGELFF
once	TRBV30	NA	13	TRBJ1-2	TGTGCCTGGAACAAGGGGGGTGACTATGGCTACACCTTC	CAWNKGGDYGYTF
once	TRBV10-1	NA	15	TRBJ1-2	TGCGCCAGCAGTGACGACCAGAGAGGGGTCGGGGGCTACACCTTC	CASSDDQRGVGGYTF
few	TRBV6-1	TRBD1	15	TRBJ2-7	TGTGCCAGCACCTCAACCGGGACAGGGGACGGCGAGCAGTACTTC	CASTSTGTGDGEQYF
many	TRBV12-3/TRBV12-4	NA	13	TRBJ1-2	TGTGCCAGCAGTCCCGCCGGGGGATATGGCTACACCTTC	CASSPAGGYGYTF
few	TRBV14	NA	14	TRBJ2-1	TGTGCCAGCAGCCCCACTACAGCCTACAATGAGCAGTTCTTC	CASSPTTAYNEQFF
few	TRBV14	NA	13	TRBJ2-3	TGTGCCAGCAGCCAAGAGCTCGGGTCTACGCAGTATTTT	CASSQELGSTQYF
NA	TRBV7-8	TRBD1	15	TRBJ2-3	TGTGCCAGCAGCCGTTACAGGGGGCAAAAAGATACGCAGTATTTT	CASSRYRGQKDTQYF
once	TRBV2	TRBD1	15	TRBJ2-7	TGTGCCAGCGACCTCAGGGGGCAGGGGTCCTACGAGCAGTACTTC	CASDLRGQGSYEQYF
NA	TRBV7-6	NA	13	TRBJ1-2	TGTGCCAGCAGCTTTAATAATAACTATGGCTACACCTTC	CASSFNNNYGYTF
NA	TRBV6-2/TRBV6-3	TRBD1	15	TRBJ2-7	TGTGCCAGCAGGGAACCGGGACAGGGGTCCTACGAGCAGTACTTC	CASREPGQGSYEQYF
NA	TRBV13	NA	14	TRBJ2-7	TGTGCCAGCAGCTTAGATGACAGGCCCTTTGAGCAGTACTTC	CASSLDDRPFEQYF
many	TRBV7-2	TRBD2	17	TRBJ2-6	TGTGCCAGCAGCTTATGGCGGGGGGTGACTGGGGCCAACGTCCTGACTTTC	CASSLWRGVTGANVLTF
NA	TRBV19	TRBD1	14	TRBJ1-2	TGTGCCAGTACCCACGGACAGGGGTTCCCTGGCTACACCTTC	CASTHGQGFPGYTF
NA	TRBV20-1	NA	13	TRBJ2-5	TGCAGTGCTAGCGGGCAGCTCCTAGAGACCCAGTACTTC	CSASGQLLETQYF
NA	TRBV14	NA	17	TRBJ2-7	TGTGCCAGCAGCCAATGGGGGCGGGAGCCCGGCTCCTACGAGCAGTACTTC	CASSQWGREPGSYEQYF
few	TRBV2	NA	13	TRBJ1-2	TGTGCCAGCAGTGAGACCGGGATCTATGGCTACACCTTC	CASSETGIYGYTF
NA	TRBV12-5	NA	14	TRBJ2-7	TGTGCTAGTGGGCCCTCAGGAGGGCTGAACGAGCAGTACTTC	CASGPSGGLNEQYF
NA	TRBV12-3/TRBV12-4	NA	13	TRBJ1-6	TGTGCCAGCGCGGGATCGGGAGATTCACCCCTCCACTTT	CASAGSGDSPLHF
NA	TRBV7-9	TRBD1	18	TRBJ2-7	TGTGCCAGCAGCTCATCCCAATCGGTGGACAGGGTGGCCTACGAGCAGTACTTC	CASSSSQSVDRVAYEQYF
NA	TRBV6-6	NA	17	TRBJ2-3	TGTGCCAGCAGTAGGAAGCACCGACAGACACGCACAGATACGCAGTATTTT	CASSRKHRQTRTDTQYF
NA	TRBV6-1	NA	15	TRBJ2-1	TGTGCCAGCAGTTACGATAGGACAGCCTTCAATGAGCAGTTCTTC	CASSYDRTAFNEQFF
NA	TRBV5-1	TRBD1	17	TRBJ1-2	TGCGCCAGCAGCTCGGGACAGGGGTGGGGATTGGACTATGGCTACACCTTC	CASSSGQGWGLDYGYTF
few	TRBV6-1	NA	16	TRBJ2-7	TGTGCCAGCAGTGAAGAGTGGGGAGCCGTCTCCTACGAGCAGTACTTC	CASSEEWGAVSYEQYF
few	TRBV6-4	NA	13	TRBJ1-1	TGTGCCAGCAGTGTGGACACCAACACTGAAGCTTTCTTT	CASSVDTNTEAFF
NA	TRBV20-1	TRBD2	13	TRBJ2-5	TGCAGTGCAGCGGGGAAGGGACAAGAGACCCAGTACTTC	CSAAGKGQETQYF
NA	TRBV11-3	NA	16	TRBJ2-2	TGTGCCAGCAGCCTACGCACGACAAGTAACACCGGGGAGCTGTTTTTT	CASSLRTTSNTGELFF
NA	TRBV7-3	NA	13	TRBJ1-1	TGTGCCAGCAGCCCAGCAGGTAACACTGAAGCTTTCTTT	CASSPAGNTEAFF
few	TRBV6-6	NA	14	TRBJ2-3	TGTGCCAGCAGACCACCGTCGGCGCCAGATACGCAGTATTTT	CASRPPSAPDTQYF